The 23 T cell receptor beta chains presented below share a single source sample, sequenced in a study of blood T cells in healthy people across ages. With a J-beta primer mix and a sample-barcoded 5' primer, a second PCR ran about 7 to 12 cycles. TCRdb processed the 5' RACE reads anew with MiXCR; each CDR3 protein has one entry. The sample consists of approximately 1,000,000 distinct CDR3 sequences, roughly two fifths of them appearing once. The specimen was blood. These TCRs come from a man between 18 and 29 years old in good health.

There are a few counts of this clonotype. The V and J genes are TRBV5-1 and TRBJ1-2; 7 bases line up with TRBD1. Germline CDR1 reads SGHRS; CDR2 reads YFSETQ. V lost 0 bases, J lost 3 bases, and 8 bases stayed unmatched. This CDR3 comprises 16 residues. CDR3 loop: CASSLAIRQGDYGYTF. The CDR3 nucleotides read TGCGCCAGCAGCTTGGCAATTAGACAGGGTGACTATGGCTACACCTTC.

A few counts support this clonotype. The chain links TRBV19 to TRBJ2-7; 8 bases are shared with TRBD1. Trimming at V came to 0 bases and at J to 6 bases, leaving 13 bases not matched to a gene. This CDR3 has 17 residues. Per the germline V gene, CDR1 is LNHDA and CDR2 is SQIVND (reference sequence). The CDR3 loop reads CASSIDGAPGGTSEQYF. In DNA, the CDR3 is TGTGCCAGTAGTATAGATGGTGCTCCAGGGGGCACGAGCGAGCAGTACTTC.

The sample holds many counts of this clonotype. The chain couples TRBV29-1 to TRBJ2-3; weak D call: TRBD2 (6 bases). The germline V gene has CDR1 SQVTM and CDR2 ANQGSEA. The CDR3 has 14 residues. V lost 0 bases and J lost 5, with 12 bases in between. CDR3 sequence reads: CSVEDQKGGDTQYF. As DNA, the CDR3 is TGCAGCGTTGAAGATCAGAAGGGAGGAGATACGCAGTATTTT.

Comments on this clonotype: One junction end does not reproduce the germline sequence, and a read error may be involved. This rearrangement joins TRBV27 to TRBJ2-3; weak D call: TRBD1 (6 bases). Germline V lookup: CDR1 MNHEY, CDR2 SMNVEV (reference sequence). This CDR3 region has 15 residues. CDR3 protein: CASILGGRSTDTRYF. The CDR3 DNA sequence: TGTGCCAGCATCCTAGGGGGACGGAGCACAGATACGCGGTATTTT.

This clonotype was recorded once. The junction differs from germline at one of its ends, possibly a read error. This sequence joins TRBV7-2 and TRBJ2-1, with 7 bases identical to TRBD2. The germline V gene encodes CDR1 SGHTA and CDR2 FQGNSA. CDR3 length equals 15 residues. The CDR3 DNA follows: TGTGCCAGCAACTTAGAACCAGGGAGGGCCAATGAGCAGTTCTTC. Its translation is CASNLEPGRANEQFF.

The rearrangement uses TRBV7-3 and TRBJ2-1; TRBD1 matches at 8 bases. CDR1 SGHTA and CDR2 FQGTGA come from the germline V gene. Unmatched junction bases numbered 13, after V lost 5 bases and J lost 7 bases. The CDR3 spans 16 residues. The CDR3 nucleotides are TGTGCCAGCAGCGACCCGGACAGGGAAAGCGGGAATGAGCAGTTCTTC. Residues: CASSDPDRESGNEQFF.

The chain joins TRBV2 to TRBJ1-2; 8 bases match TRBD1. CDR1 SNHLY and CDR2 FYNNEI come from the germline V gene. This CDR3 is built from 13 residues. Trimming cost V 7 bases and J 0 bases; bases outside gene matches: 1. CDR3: CASMGQANYGYTF. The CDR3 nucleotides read TGTGCCAGCATGGGACAGGCTAACTATGGCTACACCTTC.

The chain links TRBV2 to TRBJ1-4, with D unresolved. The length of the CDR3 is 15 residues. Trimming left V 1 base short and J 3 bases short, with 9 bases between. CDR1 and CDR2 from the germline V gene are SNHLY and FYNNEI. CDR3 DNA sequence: TGTGCCAGCAGTGAAGTAAAGGGTGCTAATGAAAAACTGTTTTTT. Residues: CASSEVKGANEKLFF.

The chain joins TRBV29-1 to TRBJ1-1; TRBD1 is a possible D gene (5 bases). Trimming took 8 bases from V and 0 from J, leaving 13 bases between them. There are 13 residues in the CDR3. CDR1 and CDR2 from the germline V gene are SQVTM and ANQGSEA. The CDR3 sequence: CSSSYRMNTEAFF. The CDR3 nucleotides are TGCAGCTCGTCGTACAGGATGAACACTGAAGCTTTCTTT.

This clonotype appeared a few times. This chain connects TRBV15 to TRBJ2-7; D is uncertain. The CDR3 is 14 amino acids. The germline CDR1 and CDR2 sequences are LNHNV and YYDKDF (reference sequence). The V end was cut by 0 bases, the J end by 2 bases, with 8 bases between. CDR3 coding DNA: TGTGCCACCAGCAGAGATCTGGGTGCCTACGAGCAGTACTTC. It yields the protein CATSRDLGAYEQYF.

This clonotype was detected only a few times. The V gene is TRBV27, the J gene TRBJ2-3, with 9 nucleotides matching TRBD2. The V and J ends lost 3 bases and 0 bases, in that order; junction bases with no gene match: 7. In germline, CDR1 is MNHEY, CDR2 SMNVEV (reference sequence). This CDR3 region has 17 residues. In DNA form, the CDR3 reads TGTGCCAGCAGTTTTCGCGGGACTAGCCCGAGCACAGATACGCAGTATTTT. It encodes CASSFRGTSPSTDTQYF.

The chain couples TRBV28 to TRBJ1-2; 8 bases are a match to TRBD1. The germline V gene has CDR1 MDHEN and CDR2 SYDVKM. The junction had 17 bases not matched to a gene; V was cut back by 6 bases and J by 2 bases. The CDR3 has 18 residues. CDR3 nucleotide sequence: TGTGCCAGCAGGCTACTGCGGACAGGGCTGCGGGGCAACTATGGCTACACCTTC. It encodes CASRLLRTGLRGNYGYTF.

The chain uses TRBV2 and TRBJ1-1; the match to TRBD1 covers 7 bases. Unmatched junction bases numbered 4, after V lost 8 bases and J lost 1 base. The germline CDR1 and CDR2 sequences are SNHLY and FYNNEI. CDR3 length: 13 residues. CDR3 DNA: TGTGCCAGCGTCCGGGACAGGAACACTGAAGCTTTCTTT. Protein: CASVRDRNTEAFF.

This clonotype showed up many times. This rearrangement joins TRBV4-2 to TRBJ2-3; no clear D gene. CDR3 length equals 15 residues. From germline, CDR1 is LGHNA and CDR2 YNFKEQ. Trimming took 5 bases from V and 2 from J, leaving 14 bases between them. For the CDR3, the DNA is TGTGCCAGCAGCGAAGGTGGTTCCTACACAGATACGCAGTATTTT. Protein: CASSEGGSYTDTQYF.

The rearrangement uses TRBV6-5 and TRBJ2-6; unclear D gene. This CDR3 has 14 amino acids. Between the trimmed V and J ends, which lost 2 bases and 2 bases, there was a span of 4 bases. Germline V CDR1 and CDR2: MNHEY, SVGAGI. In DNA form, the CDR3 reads TGTGCCAGCAGTTACGGGACTGGGGCCAACGTCCTGACTTTC. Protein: CASSYGTGANVLTF.

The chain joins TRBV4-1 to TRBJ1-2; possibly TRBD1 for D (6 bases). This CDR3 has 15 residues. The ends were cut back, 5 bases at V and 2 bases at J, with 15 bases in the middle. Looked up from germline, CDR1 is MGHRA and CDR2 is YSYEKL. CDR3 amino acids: CASSGHRDKNYGYTF. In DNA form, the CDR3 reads TGCGCCAGCAGCGGTCACCGGGACAAAAACTATGGCTACACCTTC.

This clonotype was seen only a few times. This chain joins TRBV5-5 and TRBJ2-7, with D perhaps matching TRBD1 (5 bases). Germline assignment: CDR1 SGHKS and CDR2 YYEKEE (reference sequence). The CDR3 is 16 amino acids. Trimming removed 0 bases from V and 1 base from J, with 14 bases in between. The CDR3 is CASSLAIREPSYEQYF. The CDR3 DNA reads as TGTGCCAGCAGCTTGGCCATCAGGGAACCGTCCTACGAGCAGTACTTC.

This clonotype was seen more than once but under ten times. CDR3 sequence: CASSDRTGDPGDYEQYF. CDR3 nucleotides: TGTGCCAGCAGTGACCGGACAGGGGACCCGGGGGACTACGAGCAGTACTTC. The gene calls are TRBV6-1 and TRBJ2-4; TRBD1 matches 9 bases. The tail of the sequence fits TRBJ2-7 better, so the J call may be wrong. This CDR3 spans 17 amino acids. Germline CDR1 is MNHNS and CDR2 is SASEGT.

This CDR3 is CASREGPDKYEQYF. CDR3 in DNA: TGTGCCAGCAGAGAGGGCCCTGATAAATACGAGCAGTACTTC. The chain uses TRBV12-3 or TRBV12-4 and TRBJ2-7; maybe TRBD2 (5 bases). There are 14 residues in the CDR3. Trimming stripped 6 bases from V and 4 bases from J, with 16 bases between.

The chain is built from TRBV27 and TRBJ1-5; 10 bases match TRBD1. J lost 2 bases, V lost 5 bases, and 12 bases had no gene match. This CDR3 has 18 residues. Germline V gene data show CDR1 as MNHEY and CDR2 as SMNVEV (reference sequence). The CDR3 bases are TGTGCCAGCAGTCGATCGGGGACAGGGGCTTATGGCAATCAGCCCCAGCATTTT. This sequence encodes CASSRSGTGAYGNQPQHF.

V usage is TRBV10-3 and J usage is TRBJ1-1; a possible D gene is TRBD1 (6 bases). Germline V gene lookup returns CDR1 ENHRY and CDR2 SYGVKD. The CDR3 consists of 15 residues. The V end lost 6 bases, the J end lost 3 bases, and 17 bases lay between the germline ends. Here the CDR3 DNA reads TGTGCCATCAGAAACAGGGAGACATCGGACACTGAAGCTTTCTTT. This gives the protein CAIRNRETSDTEAFF.

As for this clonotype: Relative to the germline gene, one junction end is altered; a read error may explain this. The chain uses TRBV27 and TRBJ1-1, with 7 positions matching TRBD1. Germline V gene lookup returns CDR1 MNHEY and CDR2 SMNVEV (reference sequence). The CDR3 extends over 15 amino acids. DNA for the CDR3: TGTGCCAGCACTACCGGACAGGCTAAAAACACTGAGGCTTTCTTT. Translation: CASTTGQAKNTEAFF.

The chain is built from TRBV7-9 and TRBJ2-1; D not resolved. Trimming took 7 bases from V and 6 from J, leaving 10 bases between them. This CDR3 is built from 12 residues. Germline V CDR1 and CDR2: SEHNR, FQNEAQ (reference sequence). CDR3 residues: CASTVAGNEQFF. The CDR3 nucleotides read TGTGCCAGCACCGTGGCAGGCAATGAGCAGTTCTTC. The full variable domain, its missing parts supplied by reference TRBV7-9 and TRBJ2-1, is DTGVSQNPRHKITKRGQNVTFRCDPISEHNRLYWYRQTLGQGPEFLTYFQNEAQLEKSRLLSDRFSAERPKGSFSTLEIQRTEQGDSAMYLCASTVAGNEQFFGPGTRLTVL.